These 8 T cell receptor beta chains came from one sample sequenced in a study of vaccination and CD4 T cells after COVID-19. CD4+ T cells that had been cultured provided DNA sequenced with the Oncomine TCR Beta short-read assay. Each CDR3 protein is one row after TCRdb ran MiXCR on the PCR reads. This sample has about 12,000 distinct CDR3 sequences, with 70% to 80% found just once. The treatment was: roughly 11-day PBMC culture with coronavirus spike peptide pools or control peptides (ViraFEST assay). The antigens for these receptors are not known. The sequenced sample consisted of CD4+ T cells from blood, cultured in vitro. The receptors originated from a human donor who had recovered from COVID-19.

Here the CDR3 DNA reads TGTGCCAGCAGCTTGAGACAGGGGGCGCGTACTAATGAAAAACTGTTTTTT. It encodes CASSLRQGARTNEKLFF. J is TRBJ1-4 and V is TRBV7-2; 10 nucleotides align to TRBD1. J lost 2 bases, V lost 3 bases, and 6 bases had no gene match. CDR3 length: 17 amino acids. The germline V gene has CDR1 SGHTA and CDR2 FQGNSA.

The chain recombines TRBV7-8 with TRBJ1-1; D is ambiguous. Germline V lookup: CDR1 SGHVS, CDR2 FQNEAQ. This CDR3 comprises 12 residues. Trimming shortened V by 4 bases and J by 7 bases, and 10 bases separated the two germline ends. The CDR3: CASSWGGREAFF. CDR3 nucleotide sequence: TGTGCCAGCAGCTGGGGAGGGCGTGAAGCTTTCTTT.

The gene calls are TRBV20-1 and TRBJ1-5; TRBD1 is a possible D gene (5 bases). The CDR3 consists of 13 residues. V lost 4 bases to trimming and J lost 5 bases, with 12 bases between them. The germline CDR1 and CDR2 sequences are DFQATT and SNEGSKA (reference sequence). The CDR3 coding sequence is TGCAGTGCTACCCGGACACCCGATCAGCCCCAGCATTTT. It encodes CSATRTPDQPQHF.

In this sample, this clonotype turned up a few times. The J gene is TRBJ1-2, the V gene TRBV7-2; a possible D gene is TRBD1 (5 bases). Trimming took 1 base from V and 8 from J, leaving 11 bases between them. CDR3 length: 13 residues. Germline loops: CDR1 SGHTA, CDR2 FQGNSA. DNA of the CDR3: TGTGCCAGCAGCTTAGATCAGGGCCTCGGCTACACCTTC. It is translated as CASSLDQGLGYTF.

The J gene is TRBJ2-3, the V gene TRBV6-2 or TRBV6-3, with D unresolved. The V end lost 0 bases, the J end lost 0 bases, and 7 bases lay between the germline ends. This CDR3 region has 15 residues. Germline V gives CDR1 MNHEY, CDR2 SVGEGT. The CDR3 coding sequence is TGTGCCAGCAGTTACTCGGGAATTAGCACAGATACGCAGTATTTT. Its translation is CASSYSGISTDTQYF.

The V and J genes are TRBV12-3 or TRBV12-4 and TRBJ2-7, with TRBD1 identical over 7 bases. The V and J ends lost 6 bases and 1 base, in that order; junction bases with no gene match: 6. The CDR3 is 14 amino acids. The CDR3 region has the DNA TGTGCCAGCAGGGTACAGGGGAGTTCCTACGAGCAGTACTTC. Translation: CASRVQGSSYEQYF.

The chain employs TRBV20-1 and TRBJ1-2; D is undetermined. The CDR3 is 16 amino acids. Per germline, CDR1 DFQATT and CDR2 SNEGSKA (reference sequence). V lost 1 base, J lost 4 bases, and 19 bases lay in between. CDR3 loop: CSARVLLRQVFYGYTF. The CDR3 bases are TGCAGTGCTAGAGTCCTGCTTAGGCAGGTCTTCTATGGCTACACCTTC.

Notes on this clonotype: One end of the junction is discordant with germline, which a read error may explain. The V call is TRBV19, the J call TRBJ2-2; no definite D call. Germline-derived CDR1 and CDR2 are LNHDA and SQIVND (reference sequence). CDR3 length: 14 residues. The CDR3 DNA reads as TGTGCCAGTAAGGGTCAGGTGAACATCGGGGAGCTGTTTTTT. Encoded protein: CASKGQVNIGELFF.